These T cell receptor beta chains were read from a single sample in a study of response to subunit inactivated influenza vaccine. From the RT-PCR reads, TCRdb called clonotypes with MiXCR, one entry per CDR3 protein. The sample yields some 550,000 distinct CDR3 sequences, approximately 22% seen once. Separately, the same data were catalogued under a study of T cells expressing NK-cell markers.

The sample was CD4+ T cells sorted from PBMCs, taken 11 to 12 days after vaccination. Every receptor here comes from a middle-aged man who received an inactivated influenza vaccine. Each CDR3 is given with its conserved first and last residue. Fields, in order: V gene, clone size, J gene, D gene, CDR3 DNA, CDR3 protein. D genes are given only for firm matches. The size field is filled for only some rows; it gives once, few, many or a size class.

TRBV12-3/TRBV12-4,few,TRBJ2-7,NA,TGTGCCAGCAGTTTCCCCAGGGGAGAGCAGTACTTC,CASSFPRGEQYF
TRBV5-1,NA,TRBJ1-5,TRBD1,TGCGCCAGCAGCTTGGACGGACAGGGGGGTTGGCCCCAGCATTTT,CASSLDGQGGWPQHF
TRBV7-8,NA,TRBJ2-7,NA,TGTGCCAGCAGCTCGAACCGACATGGACCCTCCTACGAGCAGTACTTC,CASSSNRHGPSYEQYF
TRBV7-2,few,TRBJ1-2,NA,TGTGCCAGCAGCTTAGTGGACTCTAACTATGGCTACACCTTC,CASSLVDSNYGYTF
TRBV5-1,many,TRBJ2-7,NA,TGCGCCAGCAGCTTGGTGGTGACCGGGACAAAGGATCGACGGCAGTACTTC,CASSLVVTGTKDRRQYF
TRBV4-3,NA,TRBJ2-1,NA,TGCGCCAGCAGCCAAGCAGGGATGGGCTATGAGCAGTTCTTC,CASSQAGMGYEQFF
TRBV29-1,few,TRBJ2-7,NA,TGCAGCGTTACCCGCGGCCGGGAGAGCTCCTACGAGCAGTACTTC,CSVTRGRESSYEQYF
TRBV20-1,NA,TRBJ2-7,NA,TGCAGTGCCCATGGGAGGCCCAGCTCCTACGAGCAGTACTTC,CSAHGRPSSYEQYF
TRBV14,NA,TRBJ2-1,NA,TGTGCCAGCAGCCGTCTAGGTCTTTCCAATGAGCAGTTCTTC,CASSRLGLSNEQFF
TRBV6-2/TRBV6-3,NA,TRBJ1-5,NA,TGTGCCAGCCAGCAATCAGGCAATCAGCCCCAGCATTTT,CASQQSGNQPQHF
TRBV21-1,NA,TRBJ2-1,NA,TGTGCCAGCAGCAGGGGGGTTAGCGGGAGTAAGGGGTACAATGAGCAGTTCTTC,CASSRGVSGSKGYNEQFF
TRBV12-3/TRBV12-4,NA,TRBJ2-1,TRBD1,TGTGCCAGCAGGCCGGGACAGGGGTGGGACAATGAGCAGTTCTTC,CASRPGQGWDNEQFF
TRBV23-1,NA,TRBJ2-1,NA,TGCGCCAGCAGTGAGGCGCGCAGGGTGTTTGCCTACAATGAGCAGTTCTTC,CASSEARRVFAYNEQFF
TRBV10-3,NA,TRBJ2-1,TRBD1,TGTGCCATCAACCGGGACAGATCCAATGAGCAGTTCTTC,CAINRDRSNEQFF
TRBV6-1,NA,TRBJ2-1,NA,TGTGCCAGCACCCCCCTCGGGGCCACGAGGACTACTGAGCAGTTCTTC,CASTPLGATRTTEQFF
TRBV20-1,few,TRBJ2-1,NA,TGCAGTGCTACCACACAGGGCTCCTACAATGAGCAGTTCTTC,CSATTQGSYNEQFF
TRBV7-2,NA,TRBJ2-1,NA,TGTGCCAGCAGCTGGACGAACAATGAGCAGTTCTTC,CASSWTNNEQFF
TRBV6-2/TRBV6-3,NA,TRBJ2-6,TRBD1,TGTGCCAGCGGACAGGCTGGGGCCAACGTCCTGACTTTC,CASGQAGANVLTF
TRBV3-1,NA,TRBJ2-7,NA,TGTGCCAGCAGCCAAGATCTTGTAAGCGAGCAGTACTTC,CASSQDLVSEQYF
TRBV7-9,few,TRBJ2-7,NA,TGTGCCAGCAGCGCAATGGGCCGGGACTTGTCCTACGAGCAGTACTTC,CASSAMGRDLSYEQYF